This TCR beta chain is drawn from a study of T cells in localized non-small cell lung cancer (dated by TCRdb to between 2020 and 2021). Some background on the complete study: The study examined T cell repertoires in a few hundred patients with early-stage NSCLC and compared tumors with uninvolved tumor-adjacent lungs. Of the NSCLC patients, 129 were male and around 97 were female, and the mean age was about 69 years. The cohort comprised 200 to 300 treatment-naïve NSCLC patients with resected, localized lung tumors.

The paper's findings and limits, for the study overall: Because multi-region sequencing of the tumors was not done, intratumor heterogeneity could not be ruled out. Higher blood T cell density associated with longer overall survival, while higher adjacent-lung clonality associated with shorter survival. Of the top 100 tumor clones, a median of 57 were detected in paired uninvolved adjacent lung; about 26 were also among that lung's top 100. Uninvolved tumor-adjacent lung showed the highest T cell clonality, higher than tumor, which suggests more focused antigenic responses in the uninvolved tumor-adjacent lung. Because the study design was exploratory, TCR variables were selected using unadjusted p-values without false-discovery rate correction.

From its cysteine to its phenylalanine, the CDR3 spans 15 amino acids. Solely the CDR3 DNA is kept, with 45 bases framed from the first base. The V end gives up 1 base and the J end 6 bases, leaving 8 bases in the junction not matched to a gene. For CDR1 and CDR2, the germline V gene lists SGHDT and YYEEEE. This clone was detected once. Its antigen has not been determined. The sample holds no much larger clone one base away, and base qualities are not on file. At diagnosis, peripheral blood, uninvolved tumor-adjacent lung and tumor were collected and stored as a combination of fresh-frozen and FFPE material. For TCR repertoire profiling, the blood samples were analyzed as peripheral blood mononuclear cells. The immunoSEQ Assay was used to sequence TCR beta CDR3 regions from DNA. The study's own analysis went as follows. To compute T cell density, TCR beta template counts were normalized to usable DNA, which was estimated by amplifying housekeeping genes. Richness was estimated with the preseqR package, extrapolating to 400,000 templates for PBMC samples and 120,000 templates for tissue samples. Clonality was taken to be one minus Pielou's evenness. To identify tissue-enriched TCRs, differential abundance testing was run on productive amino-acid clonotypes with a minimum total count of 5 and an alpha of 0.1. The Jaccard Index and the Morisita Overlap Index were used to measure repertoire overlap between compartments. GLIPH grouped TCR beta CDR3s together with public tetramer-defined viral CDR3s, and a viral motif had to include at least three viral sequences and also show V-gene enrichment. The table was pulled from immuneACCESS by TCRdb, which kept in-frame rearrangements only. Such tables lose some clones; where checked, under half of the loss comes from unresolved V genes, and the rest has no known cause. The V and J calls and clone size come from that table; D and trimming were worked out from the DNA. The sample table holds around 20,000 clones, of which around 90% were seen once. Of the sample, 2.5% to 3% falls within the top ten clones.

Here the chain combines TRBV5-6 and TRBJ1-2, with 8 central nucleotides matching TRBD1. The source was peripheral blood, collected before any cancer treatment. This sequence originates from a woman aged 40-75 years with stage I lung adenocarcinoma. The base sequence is TGTGCCAGCAGCTTGTCACCGGAGGACAGGGATGGCTACACCTTC. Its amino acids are CASSLSPEDRDGYTF.